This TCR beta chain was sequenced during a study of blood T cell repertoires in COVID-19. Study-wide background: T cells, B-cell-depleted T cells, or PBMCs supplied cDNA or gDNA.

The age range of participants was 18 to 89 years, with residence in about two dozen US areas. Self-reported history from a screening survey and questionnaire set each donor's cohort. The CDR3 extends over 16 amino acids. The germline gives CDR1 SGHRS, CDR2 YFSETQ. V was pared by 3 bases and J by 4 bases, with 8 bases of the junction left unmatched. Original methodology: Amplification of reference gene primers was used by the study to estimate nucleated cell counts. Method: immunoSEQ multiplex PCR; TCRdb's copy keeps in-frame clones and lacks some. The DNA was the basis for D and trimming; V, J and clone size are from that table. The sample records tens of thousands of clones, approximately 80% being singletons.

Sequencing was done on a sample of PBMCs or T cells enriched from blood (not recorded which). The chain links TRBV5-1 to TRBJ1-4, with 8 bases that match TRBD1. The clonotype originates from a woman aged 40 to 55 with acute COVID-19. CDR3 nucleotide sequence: TGCGCCAGCAGCTGGGCCGGGACAGGAATTAATGAAAAACTGTTTTTT. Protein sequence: CASSWAGTGINEKLFF.